These 27 T cell receptor beta chains were all obtained from the same sample, sequenced in a study of blood T cell repertoires in COVID-19. The repertoire was sequenced with immunoSEQ multiplex PCR; TCRdb's copy has only in-frame clones and lacks some. The table shows more than 60,000 clones, with approximately 84% occurring only once. The sequencing input was peripheral blood. These TCRs come from a man aged 50 to 60 with COVID-19, enrolled during active disease.

The V and J genes are TRBV5-1 and TRBJ2-3, with D perhaps matching TRBD2 (6 bases). This CDR3 has 15 amino acids. Between the trimmed V and J ends, which lost 0 bases and 0 bases, there was a span of 8 bases. The V gene's germline CDR1 is SGHRS and CDR2 YFSETQ. The DNA for the CDR3 is TGCGCCAGCAGCTTGGAACGGGGGAGCACAGATACGCAGTATTTT. Amino acid sequence: CASSLERGSTDTQYF.

V is TRBV28 and J is TRBJ1-4; 11 bases are a match to TRBD1. CDR3 length: 13 amino acids. After removal of 6 bases from V and 8 bases from J, the junction contained 2 bases not matched to a gene. Germline lookup yields CDR1 MDHEN and CDR2 SYDVKM. For the CDR3, the DNA is TGTGCCAGCAGGGGACAGGGGGGCGAAAAACTGTTTTTT. Translated: CASRGQGGEKLFF.

This clone appeared once. The chain is built from TRBV30 and TRBJ2-5; 7 nucleotides align to TRBD2. This CDR3 has 14 residues. The germline gives CDR1 GTSNPN, CDR2 SVGIG (reference sequence). The junction had 6 bases not matched to a gene; V was cut back by 3 bases and J by 2 bases. The CDR3: CAWSREAGQETQYF. DNA for the CDR3: TGTGCCTGGAGCCGCGAAGCGGGGCAAGAGACCCAGTACTTC.

This rearrangement joins TRBV29-1 to TRBJ2-1; D gene unclear. The germline V gene encodes CDR1 SQVTM and CDR2 ANQGSEA. Trimming cost V 4 bases and J 5 bases, with 9 bases left between them. This CDR3 spans 12 amino acids. In DNA, the CDR3 is TGCAGCGTTGGGAGCAGTAACAATGAGCAGTTCTTC. Its translation: CSVGSSNNEQFF.

This clone occurred a few times. V is TRBV7-2 and J is TRBJ2-5, with D tentatively TRBD1 (5 bases). Germline V gene lookup returns CDR1 SGHTA and CDR2 FQGNSA. This CDR3 comprises 14 residues. The V end was cut by 5 bases, the J end by 2 bases, with 12 bases between. This CDR3 reads CASSPRAGQETQYF. Written as DNA, the CDR3 is TGTGCCAGCAGCCCACGGGCAGGGCAAGAGACCCAGTACTTC.

The V call is TRBV30, the J call TRBJ2-7, with 12 positions matching TRBD1. Germline V gene data show CDR1 as GTSNPN and CDR2 as SVGIG (reference sequence). V gave up 2 bases and J gave up 5 bases; unmatched junction bases: 7. CDR3 size: 15 residues. The chain's CDR3 is CAWSLVGTGGHEQYF. The CDR3 coding sequence is TGTGCCTGGAGTTTAGTCGGGACAGGGGGCCACGAGCAGTACTTC.

The rearrangement joins TRBV10-3 to TRBJ2-2; perhaps TRBD1 as D (5 bases). Germline V gives CDR1 ENHRY, CDR2 SYGVKD. Trimming pared 1 base from V and 3 bases from J, leaving 9 bases between. CDR3 length: 15 amino acids. The CDR3 bases are TGTGCCATCAGTGAGTTGGACAAGGACACCGGGGAGCTGTTTTTT. Amino acids: CAISELDKDTGELFF.

The chain employs TRBV5-1 and TRBJ2-3; D not certain. CDR3 length: 13 residues. Trimming took off 4 bases at V and 5 bases at J, with 11 bases between the two ends. The germline V gene has CDR1 SGHRS and CDR2 YFSETQ. The CDR3: CASSERLLDTQYF. In DNA, the CDR3 is TGCGCCAGCAGCGAAAGACTGCTAGATACGCAGTATTTT.

For this clone: Other nucleotide sequences from this sample produce the same CDR3. The genes are TRBV18 and TRBJ2-7; possible D gene TRBD1, 5 bases. V lost 6 bases, J lost 2 bases, and 14 bases lay in between. Per germline, CDR1 KGHSH and CDR2 LQKENI. The CDR3 extends over 14 amino acids. DNA of the CDR3: TGTGCCAGCTCGCCGAGCGACAGCACCTACGAGCAGTACTTC. It translates to CASSPSDSTYEQYF.

This clone was seen only once. V gene TRBV5-5 combines with J gene TRBJ1-4; D is perhaps TRBD1 (5 bases). Per germline, CDR1 SGHKS and CDR2 YYEKEE (reference sequence). There are 14 residues in the CDR3. V was trimmed by 6 bases and J by 6 bases, leaving 15 bases between them. The CDR3: CASTTDTGDEKLFF. CDR3 coding DNA: TGTGCCAGCACTACGGACACGGGGGATGAAAAACTGTTTTTT. Looking up the rest from reference TRBV5-5 and TRBJ1-4 gives the full variable domain: DAGVTQSPTHLIKTRGQQVTLRCSPISGHKSVSWYQQVLGQGPQFIFQYYEKEERGRGNFPDRFSARQFPNYSSELNVNALLLGDSALYLCASTTDTGDEKLFFGSGTQLSVL.

The CDR3 region has the DNA TGTGCCAGTAGTGATCACCGGGACAGTGGCTACGAGCAGTACTTC. It codes for CASSDHRDSGYEQYF. The chain employs TRBV19 and TRBJ2-7; 7 bases fit TRBD1. Looked up from germline, CDR1 is LNHDA and CDR2 is SQIVND (reference sequence). Unmatched junction bases numbered 10, after V lost 5 bases and J lost 3 bases. This CDR3 spans 15 amino acids.

The V gene is TRBV18, the J gene TRBJ2-6; 7 bases agree with TRBD2. CDR3 length equals 16 residues. From germline, CDR1 is KGHSH and CDR2 LQKENI. Trimming removed 1 base from V and 1 base from J; junction bases left unmatched: 1. The CDR3 region is CASSPREGSGANVLTF. The CDR3 DNA reads as TGTGCCAGCTCACCACGGGAGGGGTCTGGGGCCAACGTCCTGACTTTC.

The genes are TRBV9 and TRBJ2-1; D remains unclear. The CDR3 has 13 amino acids. Germline V gives CDR1 SGDLS, CDR2 YYNGEE. V lost 2 bases to trimming and J lost 5 bases, with 8 bases between them. The chain's CDR3 is CASSVSDDNEQFF. The CDR3 nucleotides read TGTGCCAGCAGCGTCAGCGACGACAATGAGCAGTTCTTC.

The chain links TRBV30 to TRBJ2-7; D is unclear. This CDR3 region has 13 residues. The ends were cut back, 2 bases at V and 4 bases at J, with 12 bases in the middle. Germline V CDR1 and CDR2: GTSNPN, SVGIG (reference sequence). For the CDR3, the DNA is TGTGCCTGGAGTCGCGACTCTCCGTACGAGCAGTACTTC. Translating gives CAWSRDSPYEQYF.

The V gene is TRBV6-1, the J gene TRBJ2-7, with D unresolved. Germline V gene lookup returns CDR1 MNHNS and CDR2 SASEGT. V lost 3 bases and J lost 6, with 9 bases in between. The CDR3 runs to 12 residues. The CDR3 loop reads CASSEINSEQYF. In DNA form, the CDR3 reads TGTGCCAGCAGTGAGATAAACAGCGAGCAGTACTTC.

The chain employs TRBV27 and TRBJ1-2; 9 nucleotides agree with TRBD1. J was trimmed by 0 bases and V by 3 bases; bases with no gene match: 5. CDR1 MNHEY and CDR2 SMNVEV come from the germline V gene (reference sequence). The CDR3 covers 16 residues. CDR3: CASSLRTGVTNYGYTF. CDR3 coding DNA: TGTGCCAGCAGTTTGCGGACAGGGGTTACTAACTATGGCTACACCTTC.

The CDR3 here is CASSSIWGQESYEQYF. The CDR3, as DNA: TGTGCCAGCAGCTCAATTTGGGGACAGGAGTCCTACGAGCAGTACTTC. The chain carries TRBV27 and TRBJ2-7, with 8 bases that match TRBD1. V gave up 6 bases and J gave up 1 base; unmatched junction bases: 11. The germline CDR1 and CDR2 sequences are MNHEY and SMNVEV (reference sequence). The CDR3 runs 16 residues.

The chain has TRBV7-9 and TRBJ1-6; 12 bases agree with TRBD1. CDR1 and CDR2 (germline): SEHNR, FQNEAQ (reference sequence). The CDR3 spans 15 residues. Losses at the gene ends were 3 bases for V and 9 bases for J; bases not matched to a gene: 3. Here the CDR3 reads CASSLGQGAGSPLHF. CDR3 bases: TGTGCCAGCAGCTTGGGACAGGGGGCAGGTTCACCCCTCCACTTT.

This rearrangement joins TRBV20-1 to TRBJ1-1; maybe TRBD1 (6 bases). V lost 4 bases, J lost 10 bases, and 10 bases lay in between. Germline V gene sequence: CDR1 DFQATT, CDR2 SNEGSKA (reference sequence). The length of the CDR3 is 10 residues. The chain's CDR3 is CSATLGGAFF. DNA for the CDR3: TGCAGTGCTACCCTAGGGGGAGCTTTCTTT.

The gene calls are TRBV7-9 and TRBJ2-7; tentatively, D is TRBD1 (5 bases). The CDR3 sequence is 12 residues long. CDR1 is SEHNR, CDR2 FQNEAQ, per germline (reference sequence). Trimming removed 4 bases at V and 4 bases at J, with 8 bases between. The CDR3 is CASSSQVYEQYF. Here the CDR3 DNA reads TGTGCCAGCAGCTCACAGGTTTACGAGCAGTACTTC.

This sequence joins TRBV4-2 and TRBJ2-1; maybe TRBD1 (5 bases). Trimming removed 3 bases at V and 10 bases at J, with 10 bases between. The CDR3 extends over 12 amino acids. CDR1 LGHNA and CDR2 YNFKEQ come from the germline V gene. CDR3 protein: CASSQERQEQFF. The DNA for the CDR3 is TGTGCCAGCAGCCAGGAAAGACAGGAGCAGTTCTTC.

The rearrangement uses TRBV10-2 and TRBJ2-2; weak D call: TRBD1 (5 bases). The V end was cut by 9 bases, the J end by 5 bases, with 7 bases between. The CDR3 has 11 residues. CDR1 WSHSY and CDR2 SAAADI come from the germline V gene. The CDR3: CASQGTGELFF. The DNA of the CDR3 is TGCGCCAGTCAGGGTACCGGGGAGCTGTTTTTT.

V is TRBV4-3 and J is TRBJ2-5; 8 nucleotides line up with TRBD1. CDR3 length equals 16 residues. The germline V gene has CDR1 LGHNA and CDR2 YSLEER. After removal of 1 base from V and 5 bases from J, the junction contained 9 bases not matched to a gene. The CDR3 loop reads CASSQGSGGEWETQYF. The CDR3 coding sequence is TGCGCCAGCAGCCAAGGATCAGGGGGCGAATGGGAGACCCAGTACTTC.

This clone was counted a single time. V gene TRBV7-2 combines with J gene TRBJ1-5; 7 nucleotides match TRBD1. From germline, CDR1 is SGHTA and CDR2 FQGNSA. The V and J ends lost 4 bases and 7 bases, in that order; junction bases with no gene match: 10. This CDR3 comprises 15 residues. CDR3 in amino acids: CASSSRGGGGQPQHF. In DNA form, the CDR3 reads TGTGCCAGCAGCTCCCGTGGAGGGGGCGGCCAGCCCCAGCATTTT.

The chain joins TRBV19 to TRBJ1-1; D is possibly TRBD1 (6 bases). The V gene lost 1 base and the J gene lost 5 bases, with 11 bases spanning the gap. The CDR3 loop spans 14 amino acids. Per the germline V gene, CDR1 is LNHDA and CDR2 is SQIVND (reference sequence). The CDR3 loop is CASSIGGRGTEAFF. The DNA of the CDR3 is TGTGCCAGTAGTATAGGTGGCAGGGGAACTGAAGCTTTCTTT.

About this clone itself: Mismatch with germline at one junction end may stem from a read error. V gene TRBV4-1 combines with J gene TRBJ1-2; no reliable D call. The CDR3 consists of 14 residues. CDR1 is MGHRA and CDR2 is YSYEKL in the germline V gene. The DNA of the CDR3 is TGCGCCAGCAGCCAAGATAGGGAGGACTACGGCTACACCTTC. Translation: CASSQDREDYGYTF.

The genes are TRBV30 and TRBJ1-2; D may be TRBD1 (6 bases). The germline V and J ends were trimmed by 8 bases and 4 bases, with 14 bases remaining between them. This CDR3 comprises 12 residues. CDR1 and CDR2 from the germline V gene are GTSNPN and SVGIG (reference sequence). The CDR3 here is CARRGSFYGYTF. Written as DNA, the CDR3 is TGTGCCCGAAGGGGGAGCTTCTATGGCTACACCTTC. Variable domain in full (rest from reference TRBV30 and TRBJ1-2): SQTIHQWPATLVQPVGSPLSLECTVEGTSNPNLYWYRQAAGRGLQLLFYSVGIGQISSEVPQNLSASRPQDRQFILSSKKLLLSDSGFYLCARRGSFYGYTFGSGTRLTVV.